The 12 T cell receptor beta chains presented below share a single source sample, sequenced in a study of technical replicates of blood from several donors. Clones were read by immunoSEQ multiplex PCR, and TCRdb kept only the in-frame ones, dropping some. The sample yields around 84,000 clones, roughly 98% seen once. Sequenced input: T cells isolated from PBMCs. Receptors were obtained from a human donor in good health.

Points on this clone: The germline gene is not matched at one end of the junction; a read error may be the cause. The CDR3 is CASSPQLTLVPGAQYF. CDR3 bases: TGTGCTAGCAGCCCCCAACTGACCTTGGTGCCGGGGGCCCAGTACTTC. The chain links TRBV7-7 to TRBJ2-5; possible D gene TRBD2, 6 bases. In germline, CDR1 is SSHAT, CDR2 FNYEAQ (reference sequence). This CDR3 region has 16 residues.

V and J are TRBV5-4 and TRBJ2-7, with 7 bases identical to TRBD2. Unmatched junction bases numbered 13, after V lost 5 bases and J lost 5 bases. The CDR3 extends over 15 amino acids. The germline V gene encodes CDR1 SGHNT and CDR2 YYREEE (reference sequence). The CDR3 nucleotides read TGTGCCAGCAGTTTGAATTCGGGGGGAGTGAACGAGCAGTACTTC. Protein sequence: CASSLNSGGVNEQYF.

The V and J genes are TRBV4-2 and TRBJ1-1; D possibly corresponds to TRBD1 (6 bases). Looked up from germline, CDR1 is LGHNA and CDR2 is YNFKEQ. The CDR3 length is 17 residues. V lost 3 bases to trimming and J lost 1 base, with 18 bases between them. The CDR3 reads CASSHPEKTGGNTEAFF. The CDR3 nucleotides read TGTGCCAGCAGCCATCCCGAGAAGACAGGAGGGAACACTGAAGCTTTCTTT.

V and J are TRBV7-8 and TRBJ1-5; 10 bases match TRBD1. This CDR3 is built from 15 residues. The V and J ends lost 5 bases and 3 bases, in that order; junction bases with no gene match: 4. Germline-derived CDR1 and CDR2 are SGHVS and FQNEAQ. The CDR3 is CASSRGTGDNQPQHF. For the CDR3, the DNA is TGTGCCAGCAGCCGAGGGACAGGGGACAATCAGCCCCAGCATTTT.

The rearrangement joins TRBV2 to TRBJ2-3; possible D gene TRBD2, 6 bases. CDR1 SNHLY and CDR2 FYNNEI come from the germline V gene. The germline V and J ends were trimmed by 7 bases and 0 bases, with 14 bases remaining between them. This CDR3 spans 15 amino acids. CDR3 sequence: CASKGLPLSTDTQYF. The CDR3 DNA reads TGTGCCAGCAAGGGACTTCCGTTGAGCACAGATACGCAGTATTTT.

The chain employs TRBV10-1 and TRBJ2-2, with D possibly being TRBD1 (5 bases). V shed 5 bases and J shed 4 bases, with 11 bases lying between them. In germline, CDR1 is WNHNN, CDR2 SYGVQD (reference sequence). The CDR3 is made up of 14 amino acids. CDR3: CASSIQGGTGELFF. In DNA form, the CDR3 reads TGCGCCAGCAGTATCCAGGGCGGCACCGGGGAGCTGTTTTTT.

The J gene is TRBJ2-1, the V gene TRBV2; the match to TRBD2 covers 11 bases. There are 15 residues in the CDR3. V was clipped by 5 bases and J by 4 bases; unmatched bases: 4. Per the germline V gene, CDR1 is SNHLY and CDR2 is FYNNEI. CDR3 DNA: TGTGCCAGCAGTCCCCTAGCGGGGGGATACAATGAGCAGTTCTTC. It yields the protein CASSPLAGGYNEQFF.

This clone was observed once. J is TRBJ2-5 and V is TRBV18; 10 positions agree with TRBD2. With 1 base clipped from V and 5 bases from J, the junction kept 7 bases outside the gene matches. The CDR3 totals 16 residues. CDR1 and CDR2 (germline): KGHSH, LQKENI. CDR3 nucleotides: TGTGCCAGCTCACCACTCGCTAGCGGGAGCCGGGAGACCCAGTACTTC. This sequence encodes CASSPLASGSRETQYF.

The V call is TRBV7-2, the J call TRBJ2-3; TRBD1 agrees at 7 bases. The V gene's germline CDR1 is SGHTA and CDR2 FQGNSA. Trimming removed 5 bases from V and 5 bases from J; junction bases left unmatched: 16. The CDR3 has 17 amino acids. The CDR3 sequence: CASSPVPGTVGVDTQYF. The CDR3 coding sequence is TGTGCCAGCAGCCCAGTACCAGGGACAGTCGGAGTAGATACGCAGTATTTT.

In its sample, this clone was seen once. The chain combines TRBV7-2 with TRBJ1-2; TRBD1 agrees at 9 bases. The CDR3 is 15 amino acids. Germline CDR1 SGHTA, CDR2 FQGNSA. J gave up 5 bases and V 3 bases, and 7 bases lay outside the gene matches. Here the CDR3 reads CASSFSTGTGYGYTF. The CDR3 DNA is TGTGCCAGCAGCTTTAGTACTGGGACAGGGTATGGCTACACCTTC. The full variable domain, in which reference TRBV7-2 and TRBJ1-2 provide the parts outside the CDR3, is GAGVSQSPSNKVTEKGKDVELRCDPISGHTALYWYRQSLGQGLEFLIYFQGNSAPDKSGLPSDRFSAERTGGSVSTLTIQRTQQEDSAVYLCASSFSTGTGYGYTFGSGTRLTVV.

The chain uses TRBV7-8 and TRBJ1-1; 8 nucleotides match TRBD1. CDR1 is SGHVS and CDR2 is FQNEAQ in the germline V gene. The CDR3 extends over 16 amino acids. V lost 1 base, J lost 1 base, and 5 bases stayed unmatched. The CDR3 coding sequence is TGTGCCAGCAGCTTAGTGTGGACAGGGCCGAACACTGAAGCTTTCTTT. It specifies CASSLVWTGPNTEAFF.

This clone was detected only once. J is TRBJ2-7 and V is TRBV12-1; TRBD2, the D gene given by the table, was not confirmed from the DNA. TRBV12-1 is classified as a pseudogene. This CDR3 has 17 amino acids. The CDR3 spells CASSLRSGRRNEDEQYF. For the CDR3, the DNA is TGTGCCAGCAGCCTACGAAGCGGGAGGCGTAATGAGGACGAGCAGTACTTC.